The 6 T cell receptor beta chains listed next were all sequenced from one sample in a study of shared clonotypes between healthy human individuals. Clones were read by immunoSEQ multiplex PCR, and TCRdb kept only the in-frame ones, dropping some. Of 2 million to 2.5 million clones in the sample, more than 80% were seen once. Sequenced sample: naive CD4+ T cells from PBMCs. Subset: CD45RA+ positively selected. The receptors here all came from a man aged 18-30 years in good health. Some clones in this sample may be carry-over from other donors' samples.

The chain links TRBV5-1 to TRBJ1-5, with D perhaps matching TRBD1 (6 bases). Germline V gene sequence: CDR1 SGHRS, CDR2 YFSETQ. Trimming cost V 0 bases and J 5 bases, with 12 bases left between them. The CDR3 is 15 amino acids. CDR3 loop: CASSLAGTRDQPQHF. For the CDR3, the DNA is TGCGCCAGCAGCTTGGCTGGGACAAGGGATCAGCCCCAGCATTTT.

Worth noting for this clone: This may be a read error, as it is one base from a much larger clone. V gene TRBV6-4 combines with J gene TRBJ1-1, with D tentatively TRBD1 (6 bases). Per the germline V gene, CDR1 is MRHNA and CDR2 is SNTAGT. The CDR3 sequence is 13 residues long. Trimming stripped 3 bases from V and 1 base from J, with 6 bases between. The CDR3: CASSEQGNTEAFF. Written as DNA, the CDR3 is TGTGCCAGCAGTGAACAGGGGAACACTGAAGCTTTCTTT.

J is TRBJ1-1 and V is TRBV4-1; the D is unclear. The CDR3 length is 15 residues. Germline V gene data show CDR1 as MGHRA and CDR2 as YSYEKL. The V end lost 4 bases, the J end lost 1 base, and 13 bases lay between the germline ends. Here the CDR3 reads CASSRQRWENTEAFF. In DNA form, the CDR3 reads TGCGCCAGCAGCCGGCAAAGGTGGGAGAACACTGAAGCTTTCTTT.

J is TRBJ2-1 and V is TRBV7-2; D possibly matches TRBD1 or TRBD2 (6 bases each). Germline CDR1 and CDR2: SGHTA and FQGNSA. V was cut by 0 bases and J by 4 bases, with 13 bases left in between. The CDR3 totals 16 residues. The CDR3 spells CASSLAGLGGYNEQFF. The CDR3 DNA is TGTGCCAGCAGCTTAGCTGGGCTAGGGGGGTACAATGAGCAGTTCTTC.

This chain connects TRBV5-1 to TRBJ2-3, with unresolved D. Trimming left V 4 bases short and J 2 bases short, with 14 bases between. Germline CDR1 and CDR2: SGHRS and YFSETQ. This CDR3 contains 15 residues. CDR3 loop: CASSTPLEHTDTQYF. The DNA for the CDR3 is TGCGCCAGCAGCACCCCGCTCGAGCACACAGATACGCAGTATTTT.

This chain joins TRBV5-1 and TRBJ1-2; 8 bases agree with TRBD1. V was clipped by 4 bases and J by 6 bases; unmatched bases: 11. From germline, CDR1 is SGHRS and CDR2 YFSETQ. The CDR3 extends over 15 amino acids. The DNA for the CDR3 is TGCGCCAGCAGCGACCAGGGACAGGCGGCGAATGGCTACACCTTC. Translation: CASSDQGQAANGYTF.